The rows below give T cell receptor beta chains drawn from one sample of a study of CD8+ T cells in alopecia areata. Generated by immunoSEQ multiplex PCR, the TCRdb table keeps only in-frame clones and is missing some. The sample holds 98,000 or so clones; about 64% are singletons and the top ten take roughly 15%. The sample in question was CD8+ T cells sorted from blood, obtained at week 4, from a patient treated with tofacitinib. The receptors come from a human donor with alopecia areata. The CDR3 runs from the conserved cysteine through the conserved F or W. The D gene is left open where the match is weak. The size of a clone is reported for some rows only, either as once, few or many, or as a class for expanded clones.

J: TRBJ2-7; length: 13; D: .; size: .; V: TRBV19; DNA: TGTGCCAGTAGTATGGCCAGCTCCTACGAGCAGTACTTC; CDR3: CASSMASSYEQYF
J: TRBJ2-3; length: 13; D: .; size: few; V: TRBV7-6; DNA: TGTGCCAGCAGCTTAGGGGGCACAGATACGCAGTATTTT; CDR3: CASSLGGTDTQYF
J: TRBJ2-7; length: 12; D: .; size: .; V: TRBV25-1; DNA: TGTGCCACTAACAGGGATGCCTACGAGCAGTACTTC; CDR3: CATNRDAYEQYF
J: TRBJ2-1; length: 13; D: .; size: once; V: TRBV27; DNA: TGTGCCAGCAGTTACTTGGGGAACAATGAGCAGTTCTTC; CDR3: CASSYLGNNEQFF
J: TRBJ2-5; length: 17; D: .; size: .; V: TRBV15; DNA: TGTGCCACCAGCAGATCGCGCACACAGGTAGCCAAAGAGACCCAGTACTTC; CDR3: CATSRSRTQVAKETQYF
J: TRBJ2-5; length: 13; D: .; size: .; V: TRBV6-5; DNA: TGTGCCAGCAGTTACGGCGACCAAGAGACCCAGTACTTC; CDR3: CASSYGDQETQYF
J: TRBJ1-2; length: 14; D: TRBD1; size: .; V: TRBV4-2; DNA: TGTGCCAGCAGCCATGGACAGGGAGGCTATGGCTACACCTTC; CDR3: CASSHGQGGYGYTF
J: TRBJ2-7; length: 18; D: TRBD2; size: .; V: TRBV30; DNA: TGTGCCTGGAGTGCGCTCGACGTATTTAGCGGGAGTATCCACGAGCAGTACTTC; CDR3: CAWSALDVFSGSIHEQYF
J: TRBJ2-7; length: 17; D: .; size: .; V: TRBV27; DNA: TGTGCCAGCAGTTCCTTCAGTGTCACAGGAGCGTCCTACGAGCAGTACTTC; CDR3: CASSSFSVTGASYEQYF
J: TRBJ2-7; length: 16; D: TRBD2; size: .; V: TRBV5-6; DNA: TGTGCCAGCAGCTTCGGGACTAGCGGGTTCGCCTACGAGCAGTACTTC; CDR3: CASSFGTSGFAYEQYF
J: TRBJ2-7; length: 13; D: TRBD1; size: few; V: TRBV29-1; DNA: TGCAGCGCAGAAACGGGACAGGCGTACGAGCAGTACTTC; CDR3: CSAETGQAYEQYF
J: TRBJ2-7; length: 13; D: .; size: .; V: TRBV28; DNA: TGTGCCAGCCGACCCCCAGACAGATACGAGCAGTACTTC; CDR3: CASRPPDRYEQYF
J: TRBJ1-2; length: 13; D: .; size: .; V: TRBV29-1; DNA: TGCAGCGTTGAGGACTCCACTAACTATGGCTACACCTTC; CDR3: CSVEDSTNYGYTF
J: TRBJ2-7; length: 17; D: .; size: .; V: TRBV7-2; DNA: TGTGCCAGCAGCCCTATACCCATGGCAGCCTCCTCCTACGAGCAGTACTTC; CDR3: CASSPIPMAASSYEQYF
J: TRBJ1-1; length: 13; D: TRBD1; size: few; V: TRBV27; DNA: TGTGCCAGCAGTTGGACAGGGAACACTGAAGCTTTCTTT; CDR3: CASSWTGNTEAFF
J: TRBJ2-1; length: 16; D: TRBD2; size: .; V: TRBV9; DNA: TGTGCCAGCAGCGTGTGGCTAGCGGGGGAGAGGAATGAGCAGTTCTTC; CDR3: CASSVWLAGERNEQFF
J: TRBJ2-3; length: 15; D: TRBD2; size: few; V: TRBV7-9; DNA: TGTGCCAGCAGGCCGACTAGCGGGGGCACAGATACGCAGTATTTT; CDR3: CASRPTSGGTDTQYF
J: TRBJ2-7; length: 15; D: .; size: .; V: TRBV9; DNA: TGTGCCAGCAGCGTAGGTTGGGGCGCGTCCTACGAGCAGTACTTC; CDR3: CASSVGWGASYEQYF
J: TRBJ2-3; length: 15; D: TRBD2; size: .; V: TRBV2; DNA: TGTGCCAGCACCGAGACTAGCGGGGGGCGTGATACGCAGTATTTT; CDR3: CASTETSGGRDTQYF
J: TRBJ2-1; length: 14; D: TRBD1; size: .; V: TRBV5-6; DNA: TGTGCCAGCAGCCCCGGACAGGAGAACAATGAGCAGTTCTTC; CDR3: CASSPGQENNEQFF
J: TRBJ1-1; length: 13; D: .; size: .; V: TRBV4-3; DNA: TGCGCCAGCAGCCAAGATCACCTCACTGAAGCTTTCTTT; CDR3: CASSQDHLTEAFF
J: TRBJ2-5; length: 16; D: TRBD2; size: .; V: TRBV7-8; DNA: TGTGCCAGCAGCCAAGGGACTAGCGGGATACTGGAGACCCAGTACTTC; CDR3: CASSQGTSGILETQYF
J: TRBJ2-3; length: 15; D: .; size: .; V: TRBV11-2; DNA: TGTGCCAGCAGCTCGTGGCGGGTCAGCACAGATACGCAGTATTTT; CDR3: CASSSWRVSTDTQYF
J: TRBJ2-4; length: 16; D: .; size: .; V: TRBV4-3; DNA: TGCGCCAGCAGCCAAGATAACTGGCAGGGTCAGGACATTCAGTACTTC; CDR3: CASSQDNWQGQDIQYF
J: TRBJ1-1; length: 11; D: .; size: .; V: TRBV5-1; DNA: TGCGCCAGCAGCTTTTCGGGTGAAGCTTTCTTT; CDR3: CASSFSGEAFF
J: TRBJ1-1; length: 14; D: .; size: once; V: TRBV25-1; DNA: TGTGCCAGCAGTGAAGGATACGCAGGGACTGAAGCTTTCTTT; CDR3: CASSEGYAGTEAFF
J: TRBJ2-7; length: 15; D: .; size: many; V: TRBV5-1; DNA: TGCGCCAGCAGCTTGGGTGTATCACTAGCCCACGAGCAGTACTTC; CDR3: CASSLGVSLAHEQYF
J: TRBJ2-5; length: 16; D: TRBD2; size: .; V: TRBV28; DNA: TGTGCCAGCAGTCGGGAACTAGCGGGAGGGCCGGAGACCCAGTACTTC; CDR3: CASSRELAGGPETQYF
J: TRBJ2-1; length: 15; D: TRBD2; size: few; V: TRBV14; DNA: TGTGCCAGCAGCACAGTTCTAGCGGGAGTCGATGAGCAGTTCTTC; CDR3: CASSTVLAGVDEQFF
J: TRBJ2-4; length: 20; D: TRBD2; size: .; V: TRBV9; DNA: TGTGCCAGCAGCCCTTGGTCGGGACTAGCGGGAAGTCTAGCCAAAAACATTCAGTACTTC; CDR3: CASSPWSGLAGSLAKNIQYF
J: TRBJ2-4; length: 17; D: TRBD2; size: .; V: TRBV5-6; DNA: TGTGCCAGCAGCCTGACTAGCGGTATCTTAGCCAAAAACATTCAGTACTTC; CDR3: CASSLTSGILAKNIQYF
J: TRBJ2-1; length: 11; D: TRBD1; size: once; V: TRBV2; DNA: TGTGCCGGACGACAGGGTACTGAGCAGTTCTTC; CDR3: CAGRQGTEQFF
J: TRBJ1-1; length: 15; D: TRBD1; size: once; V: TRBV11-1; DNA: TGTGCCAGCAGCCCCGGGACAGGGGGTGGCACTGAAGCTTTCTTT; CDR3: CASSPGTGGGTEAFF
J: TRBJ1-1; length: 15; D: TRBD1; size: .; V: TRBV2; DNA: TGTGCCAGCAGTTGGGACAGGTTGGGGGGGACTGAAGCTTTCTTT; CDR3: CASSWDRLGGTEAFF
J: TRBJ2-7; length: 14; D: TRBD1; size: .; V: TRBV5-1; DNA: TGCGCCAGCAGCTTGCCCGGGACAGGCGATCCGCAGTACTTC; CDR3: CASSLPGTGDPQYF
J: TRBJ2-3; length: 15; D: .; size: .; V: TRBV19; DNA: TGTGCCAGTTCCACCGGGACAACTAGCACAGATACGCAGTATTTT; CDR3: CASSTGTTSTDTQYF
J: TRBJ1-1; length: 13; D: .; size: .; V: TRBV30; DNA: TGTGCCTGGACCAGTATCATAAACACTGAAGCTTTCTTT; CDR3: CAWTSIINTEAFF
J: TRBJ1-2; length: 14; D: .; size: .; V: TRBV9; DNA: TGTGCCAGCAGCCTCGGGATATCGGCTCATGGCTACACCTTC; CDR3: CASSLGISAHGYTF
J: TRBJ1-2; length: 15; D: .; size: .; V: TRBV27; DNA: TGTGCCAGCAGTTTATCGGTGGGGGGCGCCTATGGCTACACCTTC; CDR3: CASSLSVGGAYGYTF
J: TRBJ2-7; length: 15; D: .; size: .; V: TRBV4-3; DNA: TGCGCCAGCAGCCATACCAATAGGGACATCTACGAGCAGTACTTC; CDR3: CASSHTNRDIYEQYF
J: TRBJ2-7; length: 14; D: TRBD2; size: .; V: TRBV4-3; DNA: TGCGCCAGCAGCCAAGGCGGGGGGACCTACGAGCAGTACTTC; CDR3: CASSQGGGTYEQYF
J: TRBJ2-1; length: 15; D: .; size: .; V: TRBV7-6; DNA: TGTGCCAGCAGCTTAGGGCAGGGGGGACTCAATGAGCAGTTCTTC; CDR3: CASSLGQGGLNEQFF
J: TRBJ1-1; length: 12; D: .; size: .; V: TRBV29-1; DNA: TGCAGCGTTGAATTTGACAGCCCTGAAGCTTTCTTT; CDR3: CSVEFDSPEAFF
J: TRBJ2-4; length: 12; D: TRBD2; size: few; V: TRBV6-1; DNA: TGTGCCAGCAGCCCCAGCGGGGGCATTCAGTACTTC; CDR3: CASSPSGGIQYF
J: TRBJ2-3; length: 14; D: TRBD2; size: few; V: TRBV5-1; DNA: TGCGCCAGCAGCCCTCGGGAGGGCCAGGATACGCAGTATTTT; CDR3: CASSPREGQDTQYF
J: TRBJ2-5; length: 16; D: .; size: few; V: TRBV28; DNA: TGTGCCAGCAGTTTACTGCCAGGGGGGGGCCAAGAGACCCAGTACTTC; CDR3: CASSLLPGGGQETQYF
J: TRBJ2-7; length: 12; D: TRBD1; size: .; V: TRBV2; DNA: TGTGCCAGCCAGGGGGCATTCAACGAGCAGTACTTC; CDR3: CASQGAFNEQYF
J: TRBJ1-5; length: 16; D: .; size: .; V: TRBV2; DNA: TGTGCCAGCAGTGAAGGAGATCCAGGGTTCAATCAGCCCCAGCATTTT; CDR3: CASSEGDPGFNQPQHF
J: TRBJ1-1; length: 15; D: .; size: few; V: TRBV9; DNA: TGTGCCAGCAGCGGCACAGGGTCTGCGAACACTGAAGCTTTCTTT; CDR3: CASSGTGSANTEAFF
J: TRBJ2-7; length: 17; D: TRBD1; size: few; V: TRBV7-9; DNA: TGTGCCAGCAGCTACATAGGGGGAGAGGACAGGGCCTACGAGCAGTACTTC; CDR3: CASSYIGGEDRAYEQYF
J: TRBJ2-5; length: 15; D: TRBD1; size: .; V: TRBV7-9; DNA: TGTGCCAGCAGCTTATTGGGTGACAGGGAAGAGACCCAGTACTTC; CDR3: CASSLLGDREETQYF
J: TRBJ2-7; length: 14; D: .; size: .; V: TRBV27; DNA: TGTGCCAGCAGTGCAAAGGGGGGACCCTACGAGCAGTACTTC; CDR3: CASSAKGGPYEQYF